The clone carrying this T cell receptor (beta chain) was seen repeatedly, ten times or more. Its antigen is unknown. The record originates from a study of T-cell reconstitution after alpha-beta-depleted transplantation in children. General study points: TCRbeta diversity was high at day 60 in some patients (a result of surviving recipient T cells and thymic progenitors). T-cell numbers and diversity, one year after transplant, stemmed largely from T cells that were newly produced.

Germline CDR1 is DFQATT and CDR2 is SNEGSKA (reference sequence). With V trimmed by 4 bases and J by 6 bases, 9 bases remained unmatched. The CDR3 is 15 residues long. The library targeted TCRbeta and was prepared with unique molecular identifiers. MiXCR, run by TCRdb on the PCR reads, gives a single entry per CDR3 protein. The table has 200,000 to 300,000 distinct CDR3 sequences, roughly 8.2% seen once. The sequence derives from a male patient younger than 18 who had a stem cell transplant for acute lymphoblastic leukemia, so the T cells may come from the graft donor. The sample here was PBMCs, mostly from graft donor cells, taken 180 days after TCRalphabeta/CD19-depleted stem cell transplant. The chain couples TRBV20-1 to TRBJ2-7, with 13 bases identical to TRBD2. The chain's CDR3 is CSATPLAGGFGEQYF. CDR3 DNA sequence: TGCAGTGCTACCCCACTAGCGGGGGGGTTCGGCGAGCAGTACTTC.